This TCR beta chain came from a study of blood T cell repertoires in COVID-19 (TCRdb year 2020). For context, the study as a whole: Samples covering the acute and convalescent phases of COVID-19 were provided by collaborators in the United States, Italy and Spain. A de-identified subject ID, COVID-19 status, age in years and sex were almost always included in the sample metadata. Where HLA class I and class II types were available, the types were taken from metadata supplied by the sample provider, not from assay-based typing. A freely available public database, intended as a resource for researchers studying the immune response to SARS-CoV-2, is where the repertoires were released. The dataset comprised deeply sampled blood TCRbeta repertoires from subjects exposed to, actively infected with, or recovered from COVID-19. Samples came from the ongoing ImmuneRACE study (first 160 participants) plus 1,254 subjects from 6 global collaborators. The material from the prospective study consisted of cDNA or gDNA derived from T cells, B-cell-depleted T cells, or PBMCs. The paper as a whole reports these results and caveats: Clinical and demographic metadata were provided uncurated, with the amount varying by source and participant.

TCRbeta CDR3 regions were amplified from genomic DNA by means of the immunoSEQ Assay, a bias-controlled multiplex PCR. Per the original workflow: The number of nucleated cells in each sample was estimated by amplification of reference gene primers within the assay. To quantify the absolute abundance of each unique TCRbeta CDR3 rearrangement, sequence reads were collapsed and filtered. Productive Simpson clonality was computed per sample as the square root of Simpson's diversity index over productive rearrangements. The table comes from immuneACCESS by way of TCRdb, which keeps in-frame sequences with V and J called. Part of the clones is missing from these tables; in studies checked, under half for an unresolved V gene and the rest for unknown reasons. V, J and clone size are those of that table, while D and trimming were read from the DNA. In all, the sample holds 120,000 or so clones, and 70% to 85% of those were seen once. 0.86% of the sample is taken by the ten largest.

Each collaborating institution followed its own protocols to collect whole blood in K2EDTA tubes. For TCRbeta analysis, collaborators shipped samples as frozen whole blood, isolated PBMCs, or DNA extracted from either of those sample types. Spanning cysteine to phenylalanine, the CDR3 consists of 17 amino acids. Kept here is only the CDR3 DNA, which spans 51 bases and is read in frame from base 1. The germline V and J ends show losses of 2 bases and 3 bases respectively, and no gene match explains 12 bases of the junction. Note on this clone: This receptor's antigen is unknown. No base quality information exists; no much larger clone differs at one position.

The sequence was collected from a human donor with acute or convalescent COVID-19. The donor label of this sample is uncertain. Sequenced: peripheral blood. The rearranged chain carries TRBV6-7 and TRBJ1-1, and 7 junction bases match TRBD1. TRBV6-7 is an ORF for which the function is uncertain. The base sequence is TGTGCCAGCAGTTACGGTGGAATAACAGGGGCGGACACTGAAGCTTTCTTT. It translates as CASSYGGITGADTEAFF.